The sequence of this T cell receptor beta chain was determined in a study of T-cell reconstitution after alpha-beta-depleted transplantation in children. As it was prepared, the TCRbeta library received unique molecular identifiers. TCRdb reanalysed the PCR reads using MiXCR and keeps one entry per CDR3 protein. The sample lists around 380,000 distinct CDR3 sequences, 11% occurring once. This clonotype was seen ten or more times. V lost 4 bases to trimming and J lost 3 bases, with 3 bases between them. The CDR3 contains 10 residues. Germline CDR1 reads SQVTM; CDR2 reads ANQGSEA. The source was PBMCs from the stem cell graft donor, collected from the stem cell graft. This chain uses TRBV29-1 with TRBJ2-5, with D unresolved. The sequence was collected from a human donor who donated a stem cell graft to a child with acute myeloid leukemia. As DNA, the CDR3 is TGCAGCGTTGTAAAAGAGACCCAGTACTTC. This translates into CSVVKETQYF.